These T cell receptor beta chains were read from a single sample in a study of regulatory T cells in long-lasting Graves disease. TCRdb itself ran the multiplex PCR reads through MiXCR, one entry per CDR3 protein. The data contain 350,000 to 400,000 distinct CDR3 sequences, around 15% of them singletons. This sample also appeared in a second study, on T cells in Graves' hyperthyroidism and ophthalmopathy.

The sequencing here drew on peripheral blood mononuclear cells (PBMCs), taken at new diagnosis, from a patient treated with antithyroid drugs. Source of these receptors: a woman aged 18-30 years with Graves disease. The CDR3 runs from the conserved cysteine through the conserved F or W. Each record gives: CDR3 protein, CDR3 DNA, clone size, J gene, V gene, D gene. The D gene is left open where the match is weak. Clone size, where shown, is once, few, many, or a class for clones that have expanded.

CASSLTRSNQPQHF | TGTGCCAGCAGCTTAACACGGAGCAATCAGCCCCAGCATTTT | many | TRBJ1-5 | TRBV7-8 | NA
CASSESTRFYEQYF | TGCGCCAGCAGTGAGTCGACCCGGTTTTACGAGCAGTACTTC | many | TRBJ2-7 | TRBV10-1 | NA
CASSQRRRDTEAFF | TGTGCCAGCTCACAAAGGCGGAGGGACACTGAAGCTTTCTTT | NA | TRBJ1-1 | TRBV18 | NA
CASSYKVGGAAEQFF | TGTGCCAGCAGCTATAAGGTGGGGGGGGCGGCGGAGCAGTTCTTC | NA | TRBJ2-1 | TRBV7-2 | NA
CASSAPGQGRPGELFF | TGTGCCAGCAGTGCACCGGGACAGGGGCGTCCGGGGGAGCTGTTTTTT | few | TRBJ2-2 | TRBV6-1 | TRBD1
CASSLEYARGGKETQYF | TGTGCCAGCAGCTTAGAATACGCGCGCGGGGGGAAAGAGACCCAGTACTTC | many | TRBJ2-5 | TRBV11-2 | TRBD2
CASNSPQGVTYEQYF | TGTGCCAGCAACTCCCCCCAGGGGGTTACCTACGAGCAGTACTTC | many | TRBJ2-7 | TRBV28 | TRBD1
CSARDTGVGPDTQYF | TGCAGTGCTAGAGATACGGGGGTGGGGCCAGATACGCAGTATTTT | few | TRBJ2-3 | TRBV20-1 | NA
CASSYGARDYEQYF | TGTGCCAGCAGTTACGGCGCCAGGGACTACGAGCAGTACTTC | NA | TRBJ2-7 | TRBV6-5 | NA
CASSQVTHYGYTF | TGTGCCAGCAGCCAAGTAACTCACTATGGCTACACCTTC | many | TRBJ1-2 | TRBV3-1 | NA
CASSLALGSSTGELFF | TGTGCCAGCAGCTTAGCGCTGGGGTCGAGCACCGGGGAGCTGTTTTTT | many | TRBJ2-2 | TRBV7-8 | NA
CASSESGGPGSYTF | TGTGCCAGCAGTGAAAGTGGGGGGCCCGGGAGCTACACCTTC | many | TRBJ1-2 | TRBV2 | NA
CASSEQGYSGELFF | TGTGCCAGCAGTGAACAGGGGTACTCCGGGGAGCTGTTTTTT | many | TRBJ2-2 | TRBV6-1 | NA
CASSQLTGWETQYF | TGCGCCAGCAGCCAATTGACAGGGTGGGAGACCCAGTACTTC | many | TRBJ2-5 | TRBV4-1 | TRBD1
CASSSRQMNTEAFF | TGTGCCAGCAGCTCCAGACAGATGAACACTGAAGCTTTCTTT | NA | TRBJ1-1 | TRBV11-2 | NA
CASSLRSGDETQYF | TGTGCCAGCAGTTTACGCTCGGGGGATGAGACCCAGTACTTC | many | TRBJ2-5 | TRBV28 | NA
CASSDSFDQPQHF | TGTGCCAGCAGTGATTCTTTCGATCAGCCCCAGCATTTT | few | TRBJ1-5 | TRBV6-1 | NA
CASRDWGEQYF | TGTGCCAGCAGGGACTGGGGCGAGCAGTACTTC | many | TRBJ2-7 | TRBV27 | NA
CASSGFRGEQPQHF | TGTGCCAGTAGTGGGTTCAGGGGGGAGCAGCCCCAGCATTTT | NA | TRBJ1-5 | TRBV19 | TRBD1
CASSRTGVETQYF | TGTGCCAGCAGCCGGACAGGGGTGGAGACCCAGTACTTC | once | TRBJ2-5 | TRBV7-9 | TRBD1
CASSLDAGGNQPQHF | TGTGCCAGCAGCTTAGATGCAGGGGGCAATCAGCCCCAGCATTTT | many | TRBJ1-5 | TRBV7-2 | NA
CSAPPGLAGGFSTDTQYF | TGCAGTGCGCCTCCGGGACTAGCGGGGGGGTTTAGCACAGATACGCAGTATTTT | many | TRBJ2-3 | TRBV20-1 | TRBD2
CASSFARAGDLPQHF | TGTGCCAGCAGTTTCGCCAGGGCCGGAGATCTGCCCCAGCATTTT | many | TRBJ1-5 | TRBV12-3/TRBV12-4 | NA
CASSPWGTSSDGELFF | TGTGCCAGCAGCCCCTGGGGGACATCTAGCGACGGGGAGCTGTTTTTT | few | TRBJ2-2 | TRBV9 | NA
CASSPGWGGMDNEQFF | TGTGCCAGCAGCCCGGGCTGGGGGGGAATGGACAATGAGCAGTTCTTC | NA | TRBJ2-1 | TRBV5-6 | TRBD2
CASSLGDRVNDYGYTF | TGTGCCAGCAGCTTGGGGGACAGGGTCAATGACTATGGCTACACCTTC | many | TRBJ1-2 | TRBV5-5 | TRBD1
CASSVSRGADTQYF | TGTGCCAGCAGCGTATCCAGAGGGGCAGATACGCAGTATTTT | NA | TRBJ2-3 | TRBV9 | NA